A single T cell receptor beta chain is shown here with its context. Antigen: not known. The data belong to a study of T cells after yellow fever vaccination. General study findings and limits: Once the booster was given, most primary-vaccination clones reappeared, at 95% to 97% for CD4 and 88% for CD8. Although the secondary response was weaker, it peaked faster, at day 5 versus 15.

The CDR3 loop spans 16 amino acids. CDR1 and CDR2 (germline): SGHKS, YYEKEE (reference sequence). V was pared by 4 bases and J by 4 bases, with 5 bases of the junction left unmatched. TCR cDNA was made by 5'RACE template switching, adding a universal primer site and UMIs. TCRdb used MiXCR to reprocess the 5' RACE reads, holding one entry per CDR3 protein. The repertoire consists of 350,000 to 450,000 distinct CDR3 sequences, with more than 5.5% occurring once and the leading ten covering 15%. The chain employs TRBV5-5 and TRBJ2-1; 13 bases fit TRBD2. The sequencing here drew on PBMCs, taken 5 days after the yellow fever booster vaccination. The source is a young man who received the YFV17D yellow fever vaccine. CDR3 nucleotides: TGTGCCAGCAGCATTCGGACTAGCGGGAGATACAATGAGCAGTTCTTC. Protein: CASSIRTSGRYNEQFF. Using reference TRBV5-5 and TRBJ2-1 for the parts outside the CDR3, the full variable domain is DAGVTQSPTHLIKTRGQQVTLRCSPISGHKSVSWYQQVLGQGPQFIFQYYEKEERGRGNFPDRFSARQFPNYSSELNVNALLLGDSALYLCASSIRTSGRYNEQFFGPGTRLTVL.